These 23 T cell receptor beta chains originate from one sample sequenced in a study of blood T cell repertoires in COVID-19. The method was immunoSEQ multiplex PCR; TCRdb's version includes in-frame clones alone and lacks a portion of them. The table has approximately 170,000 clones, more than 60% seen once. The source material was peripheral blood. Receptor source: a woman aged 50 to 65 with acute or convalescent COVID-19.

This chain connects TRBV7-8 to TRBJ2-3, with D perhaps matching TRBD2 (6 bases). CDR1 is SGHVS and CDR2 is FQNEAQ in the germline V gene. The V gene lost 1 base and the J gene lost 1 base, with 9 bases spanning the gap. This CDR3 comprises 15 residues. The CDR3 nucleotides read TGTGCCAGCAGCTTAGTGGGCGGGGGCACAGATACGCAGTATTTT. It yields the protein CASSLVGGGTDTQYF.

The chain combines TRBV4-1 with TRBJ2-1, with 7 nucleotides matching TRBD1. This CDR3 is 13 amino acids long. V shed 1 base and J 9 bases; nucleotides not matched to a gene: 3. Germline CDR1 and CDR2: MGHRA and YSYEKL. In DNA, the CDR3 is TGCGCCAGCAGCCAAGTGGGACAGTTTGAGCAGTTCTTC. Translation gives CASSQVGQFEQFF.

This clone appeared once. J is TRBJ2-1 and V is TRBV7-8, with 10 nucleotides matching TRBD1. The CDR3 consists of 16 residues. Germline CDR1 and CDR2: SGHVS and FQNEAQ. The V and J ends lost 5 bases and 5 bases, in that order; junction bases with no gene match: 9. The CDR3 region is CASSKYRDRGNNEQFF. CDR3 DNA sequence: TGTGCCAGCAGCAAATACCGGGACAGGGGTAACAATGAGCAGTTCTTC.

This clone was counted a single time. The chain couples TRBV30 to TRBJ2-2, with D maybe TRBD2 (5 bases). The CDR3 is 15 residues long. Germline V CDR1 and CDR2: GTSNPN, SVGIG (reference sequence). Between the trimmed V and J ends, which lost 0 bases and 4 bases, there was a span of 12 bases. CDR3 in amino acids: CAWSVFVGGTGELFF. The CDR3 nucleotides are TGTGCCTGGAGTGTATTTGTAGGAGGCACCGGGGAGCTGTTTTTT.

This chain uses TRBV5-1 with TRBJ1-2; weak D call: TRBD1 (5 bases). This CDR3 contains 14 residues. The V gene's germline CDR1 is SGHRS and CDR2 YFSETQ. Trimming took 0 bases from V and 4 from J, leaving 10 bases between them. DNA for the CDR3: TGCGCCAGCAGCTTGGATGCAGGGATCTATGGCTACACCTTC. It is translated as CASSLDAGIYGYTF. The variable domain in full, completed from reference TRBV5-1 and TRBJ1-2, reads KAGVTQTPRYLIKTRGQQVTLSCSPISGHRSVSWYQQTPGQGLQFLFEYFSETQRNKGNFPGRFSGRQFSNSRSEMNVSTLELGDSALYLCASSLDAGIYGYTFGSGTRLTVV.

V gene TRBV5-1 combines with J gene TRBJ2-1; 10 bases are shared with TRBD2. The CDR3 totals 18 residues. With 5 bases clipped from V and 0 bases from J, the junction kept 11 bases outside the gene matches. The germline CDR1 and CDR2 sequences are SGHRS and YFSETQ. The CDR3 sequence is CASREASGGLSSYNEQFF. The CDR3 DNA is TGCGCCAGCAGGGAGGCTAGCGGGGGCCTAAGCTCCTACAATGAGCAGTTCTTC.

The chain joins TRBV27 to TRBJ1-1, with D hard to call. CDR1 is MNHEY, CDR2 SMNVEV, per germline (reference sequence). Trimming cost V 2 bases and J 0 bases, with 4 bases left between them. This CDR3 has 13 amino acids. This chain's CDR3 is CASSLVMNTEAFF. CDR3 nucleotides: TGTGCCAGCAGTTTAGTTATGAACACTGAAGCTTTCTTT.

This chain links TRBV28 with TRBJ2-1; D not resolved. V gave up 4 bases and J gave up 1 base, with 11 bases separating them. The length of the CDR3 is 15 residues. The germline CDR1 and CDR2 sequences are MDHEN and SYDVKM. Written as DNA, the CDR3 is TGTGCCAGCAGTTCCGAGGTTAGGTCCTACAATGAGCAGTTCTTC. Its translation is CASSSEVRSYNEQFF.

The chain has TRBV23-1 and TRBJ1-2; 9 bases map to TRBD1. TRBV23-1 is an open reading frame whose function is uncertain. This CDR3 has 15 amino acids. The ends lost 8 bases at V and 9 bases at J; junction bases unmatched: 16. The CDR3 DNA sequence: TGCGCCAGCGGCTACCGGGGACAGGGAAAAATTCGCTACACCTTC. It encodes CASGYRGQGKIRYTF.

A few counts support this clone. The chain links TRBV10-3 to TRBJ2-7; 8 bases match TRBD2. J was trimmed by 2 bases and V by 6 bases; bases with no gene match: 9. CDR3 length: 15 amino acids. Germline V lookup: CDR1 ENHRY, CDR2 SYGVKD. As DNA, the CDR3 is TGTGCCATCAGCCTCCCGGGACTAGGTGCCTACGAGCAGTACTTC. Its translation: CAISLPGLGAYEQYF.

This rearrangement joins TRBV3-1 (or the pseudogene TRBV3-2) to TRBJ2-1; weak D call: TRBD1 (6 bases). The germline gives CDR1 LGHDT, CDR2 YNNKEL (reference sequence). V lost 3 bases and J 6 bases, leaving 18 bases between the germline ends. The CDR3 has 16 amino acids. CDR3 nucleotide sequence: TGTGCCAGCAGCCAGGGGGCAGGGGTAAGGGGCAATGAGCAGTTCTTC. Its translation: CASSQGAGVRGNEQFF.

The chain is built from TRBV6-2 or TRBV6-3 and TRBJ2-1; the match to TRBD1 covers 7 bases. The CDR3 spans 14 residues. V lost 3 bases, J lost 6 bases, and 5 bases stayed unmatched. In germline, CDR1 is MNHEY, CDR2 SVGEGT. CDR3 sequence reads: CASSYRPGGNEQFF. CDR3 nucleotides: TGTGCCAGCAGTTATAGGCCAGGGGGCAATGAGCAGTTCTTC.

The V gene is TRBV15, the J gene TRBJ2-1; 11 positions agree with TRBD2. The CDR3 is made up of 19 amino acids. Unmatched junction bases numbered 17, after V lost 3 bases and J lost 7 bases. Looked up from germline, CDR1 is LNHNV and CDR2 is YYDKDF (reference sequence). The DNA of the CDR3 is TGTGCCACCAGCAGGGGGGATTGGATTTCTAGCGGGAGGAGGAATGAGCAGTTCTTC. Translated: CATSRGDWISSGRRNEQFF.

This clone appeared a single time. The V call is TRBV10-3, the J call TRBJ1-3; D is perhaps TRBD1 (5 bases). Germline V lookup: CDR1 ENHRY, CDR2 SYGVKD. The CDR3 extends over 16 amino acids. Trimming stripped 3 bases from V and 0 bases from J, with 12 bases between. CDR3 loop: CAISDRGRSSGNTIYF. CDR3 nucleotides: TGTGCCATCAGTGATAGGGGCAGGAGCTCTGGAAACACCATATATTTT.

The V call is TRBV6-5, the J call TRBJ2-7, with TRBD1 identical over 10 bases. Germline trimming cut 6 bases from V and 2 bases from J; bases unmatched to any gene: 7. There are 15 residues in the CDR3. Germline V gene data show CDR1 as MNHEY and CDR2 as SVGAGI. This CDR3 reads CASRPLGQGTYEQYF. Written as DNA, the CDR3 is TGTGCCAGCAGACCCCTGGGACAGGGGACCTACGAGCAGTACTTC.

The rearrangement uses TRBV5-8 and TRBJ1-2; D is possibly TRBD1 (6 bases). Germline loops: CDR1 SGHTS, CDR2 YDEGEE. This CDR3 contains 15 residues. V was cut by 1 base and J by 4 bases, with 14 bases left in between. The DNA of the CDR3 is TGTGCCAGCAGCTTGCCCGACACAGGGTTCTATGGCTACACCTTC. Translating it yields CASSLPDTGFYGYTF.

V gene TRBV27 combines with J gene TRBJ2-2, with 7 bases identical to TRBD1. This CDR3 is built from 17 residues. CDR1 and CDR2 (germline): MNHEY, SMNVEV (reference sequence). V lost 4 bases to trimming and J lost 4 bases; unmatched junction nucleotides: 12. CDR3 protein: CASSSLPGTVGTGELFF. Here the CDR3 DNA reads TGTGCCAGCAGTTCGCTCCCTGGGACAGTCGGCACCGGGGAGCTGTTTTTT.

This chain links TRBV6-5 with TRBJ1-5; D not certain. Trimming shortened V by 4 bases and J by 5 bases, and 9 bases separated the two germline ends. The CDR3 consists of 13 residues. Germline V lookup: CDR1 MNHEY, CDR2 SVGAGI. The chain's CDR3 is CASSSRRDQPQHF. The CDR3 DNA sequence: TGTGCCAGCAGTTCGCGAAGAGATCAGCCCCAGCATTTT.

The CDR3 coding sequence is TGTGCCAGCAGCGTAGAAAGCGACAGGGCCTACGAGCAGTACTTC. This gives the protein CASSVESDRAYEQYF. The chain joins TRBV9 to TRBJ2-7, with 7 bases fitting TRBD1. V gave up 0 bases and J gave up 2 bases; unmatched junction bases: 5. Germline CDR1 reads SGDLS; CDR2 reads YYNGEE. This CDR3 is built from 15 residues. Variable domain in full (rest from reference TRBV9 and TRBJ2-7): DSGVTQTPKHLITATGQRVTLRCSPRSGDLSVYWYQQSLDQGLQFLIQYYNGEERAKGNILERFSAQQFPDLHSELNLSSLELGDSALYFCASSVESDRAYEQYFGPGTRLTVT.

The genes are TRBV12-2 and TRBJ2-7; TRBD2 reflects the table's D call only, with no check against the DNA. TRBV12-2 is reported as a pseudogene. There are 18 residues in the CDR3. Here the CDR3 reads CASRSPEVGLAASYEQYF. The CDR3, as DNA: TGTGCAAGTCGCTCCCCCGAGGTTGGGCTAGCGGCGAGCTACGAGCAGTACTTC.

The chain links TRBV28 to TRBJ1-5, with D possibly matching TRBD1 (5 bases). This CDR3 has 13 residues. Germline V lookup: CDR1 MDHEN, CDR2 SYDVKM. V was trimmed by 3 bases and J by 7 bases, leaving 10 bases between them. The CDR3 spells CASSFYTGQPQHF. CDR3 sequence (DNA): TGTGCCAGCAGTTTTTATACAGGACAGCCCCAGCATTTT.

The rearrangement links TRBV10-3 to TRBJ2-5, with 8 bases that match TRBD2. In germline, CDR1 is ENHRY, CDR2 SYGVKD. The CDR3 is 16 amino acids. V was pared by 0 bases and J by 5 bases, with 8 bases of the junction left unmatched. The CDR3 sequence is CAISESPGGLGETQYF. As DNA, the CDR3 is TGTGCCATCAGTGAGTCGCCGGGGGGGCTGGGGGAGACCCAGTACTTC.

The CDR3 region is CASSLGVSGRVRSTDTQYF. The CDR3 DNA reads TGTGCCAGCAGCTTGGGGGTTAGCGGGAGGGTAAGGAGCACAGATACGCAGTATTTT. The chain joins TRBV5-4 to TRBJ2-3; 11 bases map to TRBD2. CDR3 size: 19 residues. V dropped 0 bases and J dropped 0; count of bases not matched to a gene: 9. The germline V gene has CDR1 SGHNT and CDR2 YYREEE (reference sequence).